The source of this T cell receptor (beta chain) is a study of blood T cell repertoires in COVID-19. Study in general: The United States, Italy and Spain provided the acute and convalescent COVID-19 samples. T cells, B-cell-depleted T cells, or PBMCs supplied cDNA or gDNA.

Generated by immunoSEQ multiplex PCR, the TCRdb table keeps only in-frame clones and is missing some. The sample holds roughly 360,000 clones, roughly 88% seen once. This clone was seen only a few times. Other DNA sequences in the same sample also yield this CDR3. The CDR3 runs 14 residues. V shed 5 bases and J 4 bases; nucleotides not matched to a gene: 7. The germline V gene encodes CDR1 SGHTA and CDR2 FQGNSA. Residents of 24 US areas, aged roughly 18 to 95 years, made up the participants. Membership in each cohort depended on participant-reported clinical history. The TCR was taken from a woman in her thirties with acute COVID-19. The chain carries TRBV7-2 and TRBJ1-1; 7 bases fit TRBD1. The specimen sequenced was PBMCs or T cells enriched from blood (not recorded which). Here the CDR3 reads CASSPQGGSTEAFF. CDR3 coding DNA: TGTGCCAGCAGCCCCCAGGGGGGATCCACTGAAGCTTTCTTT.